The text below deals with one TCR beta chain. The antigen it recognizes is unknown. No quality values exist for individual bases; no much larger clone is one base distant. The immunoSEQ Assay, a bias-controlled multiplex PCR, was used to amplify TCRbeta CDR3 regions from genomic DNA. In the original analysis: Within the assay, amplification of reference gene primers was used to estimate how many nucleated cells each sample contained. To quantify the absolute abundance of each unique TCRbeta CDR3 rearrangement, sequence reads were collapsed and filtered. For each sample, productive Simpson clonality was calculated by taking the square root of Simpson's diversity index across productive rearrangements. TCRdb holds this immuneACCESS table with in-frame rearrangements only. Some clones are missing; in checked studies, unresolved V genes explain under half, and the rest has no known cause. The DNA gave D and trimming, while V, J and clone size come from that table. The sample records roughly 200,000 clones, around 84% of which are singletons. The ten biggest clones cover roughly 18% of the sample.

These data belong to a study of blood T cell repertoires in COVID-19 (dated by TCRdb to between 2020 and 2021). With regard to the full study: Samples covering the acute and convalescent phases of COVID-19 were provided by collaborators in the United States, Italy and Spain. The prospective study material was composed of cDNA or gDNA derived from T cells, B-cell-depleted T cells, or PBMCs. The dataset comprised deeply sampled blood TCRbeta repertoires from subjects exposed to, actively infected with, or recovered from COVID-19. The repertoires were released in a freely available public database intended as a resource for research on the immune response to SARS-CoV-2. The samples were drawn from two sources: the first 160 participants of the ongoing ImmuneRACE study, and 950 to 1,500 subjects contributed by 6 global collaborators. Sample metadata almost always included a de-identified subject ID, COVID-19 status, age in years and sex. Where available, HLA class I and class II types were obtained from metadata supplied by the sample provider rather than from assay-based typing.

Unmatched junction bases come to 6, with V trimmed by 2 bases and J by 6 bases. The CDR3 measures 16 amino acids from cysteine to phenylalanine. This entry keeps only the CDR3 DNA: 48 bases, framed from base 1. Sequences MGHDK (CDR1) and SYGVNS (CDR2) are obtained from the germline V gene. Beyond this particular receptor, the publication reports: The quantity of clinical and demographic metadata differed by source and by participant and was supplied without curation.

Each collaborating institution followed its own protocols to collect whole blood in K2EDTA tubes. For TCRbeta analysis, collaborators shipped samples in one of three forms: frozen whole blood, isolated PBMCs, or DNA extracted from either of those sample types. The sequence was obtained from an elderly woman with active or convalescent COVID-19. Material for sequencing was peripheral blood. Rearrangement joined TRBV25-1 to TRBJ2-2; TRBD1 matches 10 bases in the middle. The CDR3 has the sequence CASSEDRGRFPGELFF. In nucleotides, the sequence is TGTGCCAGCAGTGAAGACAGGGGGCGATTTCCCGGGGAGCTGTTTTTT.